This T cell receptor (beta chain) was recovered during a study of blood T cell repertoires in COVID-19. Method: immunoSEQ multiplex PCR; TCRdb's copy keeps in-frame clones and lacks some. This table has more than 45,000 clones, 80% to 85% appearing once. The germline V gene encodes CDR1 LGHNT and CDR2 FRNRAP. V gave up 6 bases and J gave up 2 bases; unmatched junction bases: 3. The CDR3 consists of 14 residues. The sequenced sample consisted of peripheral blood. The rearrangement uses TRBV12-5 and TRBJ2-2, with 7 bases that match TRBD1. This sequence was found in a man older than 75 with COVID-19, enrolled during active disease. In DNA form, the CDR3 reads TGTGCTAGTGGCAACAGGGGAAACACCGGGGAGCTGTTTTTT. Amino acid sequence: CASGNRGNTGELFF.